This T cell receptor (beta chain) was recovered during a study of blood T cell repertoires in COVID-19. Repertoires were generated with immunoSEQ multiplex PCR, while TCRdb's copy carries only in-frame clones and drops some. The table has about 150,000 clones, roughly 90% seen once. Sequences were obtained from PBMCs or T cells enriched from blood (not recorded which). The source is a woman aged 45-65 years who had recovered from COVID-19.

The CDR3 bases are TGTGCCAGCAGCCTCCAAGCGGCGGGGAGTCGCGAGCAGTACTTC. Amino acids: CASSLQAAGSREQYF. The V call is TRBV3-1 (or the pseudogene TRBV3-2), the J call TRBJ2-7; D is perhaps TRBD2 (6 bases). Trimming took 4 bases from V and 6 from J, leaving 19 bases between them. Germline V CDR1 and CDR2: LGHDT, YNNKEL (reference sequence). The CDR3 length is 15 residues.